The clone carrying this TCR beta chain was counted between two and nine times. The data were taken from a study of memory CD4+ T cells and cytomegalovirus serostatus. Single viable CD3+CD4+CD8-CD45RO+ cells were sorted as the memory CD4+ T cells. TCRdb's copy holds only in-frame clones and misses some; the assay was immunoSEQ multiplex PCR. The table records roughly 45,000 clones, around four fifths of them present only once. Germline loops: CDR1 LGHNA, CDR2 YNFKEQ. The CDR3 is 14 amino acids. V was shortened by 3 bases and J by 3 bases, with 12 bases between the two germline ends. This receptor was obtained from an adult in good health and CMV-seronegative. The chain couples TRBV4-2 to TRBJ2-7, with D possibly matching TRBD1 (5 bases). Sequencing used memory CD4+ T cells from blood. The CDR3 nucleotides are TGTGCCAGCAGCCAGGGGCAGGGAAACTACGAGCAGTACTTC. Translating gives CASSQGQGNYEQYF.